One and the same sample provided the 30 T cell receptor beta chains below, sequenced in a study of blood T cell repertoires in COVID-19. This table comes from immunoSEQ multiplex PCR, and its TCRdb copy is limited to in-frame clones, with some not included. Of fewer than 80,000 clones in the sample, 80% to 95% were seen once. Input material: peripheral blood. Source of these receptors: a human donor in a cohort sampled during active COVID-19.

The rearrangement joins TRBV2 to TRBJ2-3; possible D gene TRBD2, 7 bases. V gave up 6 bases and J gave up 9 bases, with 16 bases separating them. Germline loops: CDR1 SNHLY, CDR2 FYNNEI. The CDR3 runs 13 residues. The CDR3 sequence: CASRTRGGATQYF. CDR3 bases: TGTGCCAGCAGAACTAGGGGGGGTGCAACGCAGTATTTT.

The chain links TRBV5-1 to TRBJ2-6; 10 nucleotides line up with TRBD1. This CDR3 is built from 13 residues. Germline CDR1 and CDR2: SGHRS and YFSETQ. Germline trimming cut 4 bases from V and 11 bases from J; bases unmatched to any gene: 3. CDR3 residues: CASSVGQGYVLTF. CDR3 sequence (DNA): TGCGCCAGCAGCGTGGGACAGGGGTACGTCCTGACTTTC.

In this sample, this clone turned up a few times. In DNA form, the CDR3 reads TGTGCCAGCAGCCTGCCGGACACGGACTATGGCTACACCTTC. Translation: CASSLPDTDYGYTF. The chain links TRBV7-9 to TRBJ1-2; D may be TRBD1 (5 bases). The CDR3 extends over 14 amino acids. V dropped 5 bases and J dropped 3 bases, with 13 bases sitting between them. From germline, CDR1 is SEHNR and CDR2 FQNEAQ (reference sequence).

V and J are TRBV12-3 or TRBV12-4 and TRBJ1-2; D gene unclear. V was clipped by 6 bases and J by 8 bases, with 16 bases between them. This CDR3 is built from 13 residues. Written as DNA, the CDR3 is TGTGCCAGCAGAAAACAGCTCTCGGGAGGCTACACCTTC. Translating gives CASRKQLSGGYTF.

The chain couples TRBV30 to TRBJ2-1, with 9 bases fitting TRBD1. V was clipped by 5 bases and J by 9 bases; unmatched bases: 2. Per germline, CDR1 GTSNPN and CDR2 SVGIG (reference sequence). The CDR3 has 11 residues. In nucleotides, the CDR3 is TGTGCCTGGGGACAGGGGTCTGAGCAGTTCTTC. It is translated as CAWGQGSEQFF.

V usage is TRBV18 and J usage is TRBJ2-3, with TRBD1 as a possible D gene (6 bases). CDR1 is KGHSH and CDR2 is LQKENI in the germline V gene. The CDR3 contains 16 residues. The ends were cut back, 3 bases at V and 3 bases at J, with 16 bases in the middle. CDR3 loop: CASSPPNQGKTDTQYF. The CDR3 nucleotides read TGTGCCAGCTCACCCCCGAATCAGGGGAAAACAGATACGCAGTATTTT.

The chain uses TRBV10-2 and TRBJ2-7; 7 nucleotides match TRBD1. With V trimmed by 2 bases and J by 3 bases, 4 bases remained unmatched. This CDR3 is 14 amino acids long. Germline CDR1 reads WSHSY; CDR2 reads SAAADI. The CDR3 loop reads CASSEPGQSYEQYF. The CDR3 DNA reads TGCGCCAGCAGTGAGCCGGGACAGAGCTACGAGCAGTACTTC.

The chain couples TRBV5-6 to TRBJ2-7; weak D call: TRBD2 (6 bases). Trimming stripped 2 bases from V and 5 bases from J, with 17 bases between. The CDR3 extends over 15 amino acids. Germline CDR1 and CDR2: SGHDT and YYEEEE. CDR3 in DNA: TGTGCCAGCAGCTTAGGGGCGGGAAGGCAGGACGAGCAGTACTTC. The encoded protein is CASSLGAGRQDEQYF.

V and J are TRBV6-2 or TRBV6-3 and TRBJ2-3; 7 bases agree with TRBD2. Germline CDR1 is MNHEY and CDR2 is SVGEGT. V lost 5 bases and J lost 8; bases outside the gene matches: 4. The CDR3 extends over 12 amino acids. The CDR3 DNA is TGTGCCAGCAGTAAACGGGAGGTTACGCAGTATTTT. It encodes CASSKREVTQYF.

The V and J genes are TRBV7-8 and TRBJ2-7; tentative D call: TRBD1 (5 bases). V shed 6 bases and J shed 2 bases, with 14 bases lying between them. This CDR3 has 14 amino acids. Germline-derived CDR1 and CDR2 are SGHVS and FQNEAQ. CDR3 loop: CASRSGKPPYEQYF. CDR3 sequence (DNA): TGTGCCAGCAGGTCAGGGAAGCCTCCCTACGAGCAGTACTTC.

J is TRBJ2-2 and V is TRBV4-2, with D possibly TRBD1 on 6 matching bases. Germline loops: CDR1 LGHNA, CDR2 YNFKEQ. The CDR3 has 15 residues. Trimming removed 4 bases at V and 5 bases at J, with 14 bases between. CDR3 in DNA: TGTGCCAGCAGCCCCCGGACAGACTTTACCGGGGAGCTGTTTTTT. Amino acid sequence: CASSPRTDFTGELFF.

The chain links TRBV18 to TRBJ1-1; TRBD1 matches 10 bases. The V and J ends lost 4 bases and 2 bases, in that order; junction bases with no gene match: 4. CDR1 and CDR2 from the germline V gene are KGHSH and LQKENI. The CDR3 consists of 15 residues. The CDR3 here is CASSRQGAPNTEAFF. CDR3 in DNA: TGTGCCAGCTCACGACAGGGGGCTCCCAACACTGAAGCTTTCTTT.

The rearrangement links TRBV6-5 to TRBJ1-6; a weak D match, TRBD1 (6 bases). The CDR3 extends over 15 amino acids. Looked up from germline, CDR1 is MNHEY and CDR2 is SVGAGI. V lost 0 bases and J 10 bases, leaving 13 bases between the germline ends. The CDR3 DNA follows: TGTGCCAGCAGTTACTCAACAGGGAGAGCCTCACCCCTCCACTTT. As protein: CASSYSTGRASPLHF.

CDR3 protein: CASSPGGYNEQFF. The DNA for the CDR3 is TGTGCCAGCAGCCCCGGAGGGTACAATGAGCAGTTCTTC. The genes are TRBV9 and TRBJ2-1, with a weak D call TRBD2 (6 bases). V was clipped by 4 bases and J by 4 bases, with 9 bases between them. Germline V CDR1 and CDR2: SGDLS, YYNGEE. The CDR3 contains 13 residues.

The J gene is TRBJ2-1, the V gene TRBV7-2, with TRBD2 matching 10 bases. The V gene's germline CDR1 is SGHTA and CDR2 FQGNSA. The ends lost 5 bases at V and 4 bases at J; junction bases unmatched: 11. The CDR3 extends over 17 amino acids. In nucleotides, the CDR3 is TGTGCCAGCAGCCCGGAGAGCGGGGGGGCGGGGTACAATGAGCAGTTCTTC. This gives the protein CASSPESGGAGYNEQFF.

The CDR3 DNA reads as TGCGCCAGCAGCCGGACAGGGGAACCCAATCAGCCCCAGCATTTT. This codes for CASSRTGEPNQPQHF. The chain is built from TRBV5-1 and TRBJ1-5, with TRBD1 matching 9 bases. This CDR3 region has 15 residues. J lost 3 bases, V lost 4 bases, and 5 bases had no gene match. The germline gives CDR1 SGHRS, CDR2 YFSETQ.

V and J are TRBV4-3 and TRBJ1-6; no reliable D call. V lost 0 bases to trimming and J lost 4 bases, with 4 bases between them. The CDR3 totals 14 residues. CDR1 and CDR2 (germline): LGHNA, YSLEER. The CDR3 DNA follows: TGCGCCAGCAGCCAAGACTTGTATAATTCACCCCTCCACTTT. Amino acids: CASSQDLYNSPLHF.

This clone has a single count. The CDR3 DNA sequence: TGTGCCAGCTCACTCGCCTTAGGGGCGAACCCCTACGAGCAGTACTTC. It encodes CASSLALGANPYEQYF. The rearrangement joins TRBV18 to TRBJ2-7; possibly TRBD1 for D (5 bases). This CDR3 spans 16 amino acids. The V end was cut by 4 bases, the J end by 2 bases, with 18 bases between. Germline V gene sequence: CDR1 KGHSH, CDR2 LQKENI.

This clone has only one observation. The CDR3 nucleotides read TGTGCCAGCAGTCCCTGGGACAGGGGGCCCTACAATGAGCAGTTCTTC. Its protein product is CASSPWDRGPYNEQFF. This sequence joins TRBV28 and TRBJ2-1; 12 positions match TRBD1. The ends lost 5 bases at V and 2 bases at J; junction bases unmatched: 4. CDR3 length: 16 residues. Germline CDR1 and CDR2: MDHEN and SYDVKM.

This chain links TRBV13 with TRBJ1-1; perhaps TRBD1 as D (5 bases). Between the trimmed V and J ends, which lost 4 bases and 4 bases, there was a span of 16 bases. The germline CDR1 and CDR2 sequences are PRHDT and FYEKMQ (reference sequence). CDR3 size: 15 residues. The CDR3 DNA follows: TGTGCCAGCAGCTACTTAGGCCCGCAGGGCACTGAAGCTTTCTTT. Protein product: CASSYLGPQGTEAFF.

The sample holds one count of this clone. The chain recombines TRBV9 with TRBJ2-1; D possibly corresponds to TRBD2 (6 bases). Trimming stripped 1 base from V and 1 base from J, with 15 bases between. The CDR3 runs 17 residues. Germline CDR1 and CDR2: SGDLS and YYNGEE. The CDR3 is CASSVRERERSYNEQFF. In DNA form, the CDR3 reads TGTGCCAGCAGCGTAAGGGAACGGGAGAGGTCCTACAATGAGCAGTTCTTC.

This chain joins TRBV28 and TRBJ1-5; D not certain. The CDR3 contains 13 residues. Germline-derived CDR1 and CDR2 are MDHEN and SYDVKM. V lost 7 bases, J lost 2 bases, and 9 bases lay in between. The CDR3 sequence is CASIPGGNQPQHF. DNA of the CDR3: TGTGCCAGCATCCCCGGGGGCAATCAGCCCCAGCATTTT.

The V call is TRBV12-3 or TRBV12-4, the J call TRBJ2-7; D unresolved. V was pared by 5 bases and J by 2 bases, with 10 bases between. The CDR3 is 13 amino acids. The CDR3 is CASSDAAPYEQYF. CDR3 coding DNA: TGTGCCAGCAGTGATGCGGCTCCCTACGAGCAGTACTTC.

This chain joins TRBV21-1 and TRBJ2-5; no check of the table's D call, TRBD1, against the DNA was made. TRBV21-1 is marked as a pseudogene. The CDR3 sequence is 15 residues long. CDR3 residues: CAPPIGTGEQETQYF. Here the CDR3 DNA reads TGTGCCCCCCCTATCGGGACAGGAGAACAAGAGACCCAGTACTTC.

The CDR3 DNA reads as TGCAGTGCGAGTCCCGGGACAGGGGCCCCAGGCGAAAAACTGTTTTTT. Translation gives CSASPGTGAPGEKLFF. This chain uses TRBV20-1 with TRBJ1-4, with 10 positions matching TRBD1. CDR1 is DFQATT, CDR2 SNEGSKA, per germline (reference sequence). The CDR3 contains 16 residues. V gave up 6 bases and J gave up 8 bases; unmatched junction bases: 15.

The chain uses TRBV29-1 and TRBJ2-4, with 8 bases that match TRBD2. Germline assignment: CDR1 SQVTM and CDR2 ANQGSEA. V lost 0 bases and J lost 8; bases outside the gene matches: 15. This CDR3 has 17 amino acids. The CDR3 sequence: CSVEDLRGSGEGYIQYF. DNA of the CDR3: TGCAGCGTTGAAGACCTGCGGGGTAGCGGGGAAGGATACATTCAGTACTTC.

The CDR3 sequence is CASRRLYTQYF. The CDR3 region has the DNA TGTGCCAGCAGGAGGTTGTATACGCAGTATTTT. This chain uses TRBV12-3 or TRBV12-4 with TRBJ2-3; no clear D gene. The length of the CDR3 is 11 residues. Trimming left V 6 bases short and J 7 bases short, with 8 bases between.

CDR3 nucleotides: TGTGCCAGCACAGGTTTTAGCTGGACAGAGCAGTTCTTC. It codes for CASTGFSWTEQFF. The chain couples TRBV5-8 to TRBJ2-1; D may be TRBD1 (5 bases). The CDR3 spans 13 residues. Germline V lookup: CDR1 SGHTS, CDR2 YDEGEE. Trimming shortened V by 6 bases and J by 10 bases, and 17 bases separated the two germline ends.

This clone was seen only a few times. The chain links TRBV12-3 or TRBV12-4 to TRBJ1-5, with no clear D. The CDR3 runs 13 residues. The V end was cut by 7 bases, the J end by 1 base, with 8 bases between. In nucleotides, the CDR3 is TGTGCCAGCACCCACTGGAGCAATCAGCCCCAGCATTTT. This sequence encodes CASTHWSNQPQHF.

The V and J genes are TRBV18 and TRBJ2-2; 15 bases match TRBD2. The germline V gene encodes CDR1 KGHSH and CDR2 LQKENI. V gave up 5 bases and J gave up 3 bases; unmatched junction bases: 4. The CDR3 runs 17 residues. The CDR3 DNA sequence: TGTGCCAGCTCAGCCGGGACTAGCGGGAGGTACACCGGGGAGCTGTTTTTT. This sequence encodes CASSAGTSGRYTGELFF.